This T cell receptor (beta chain) was profiled in a study of technical replicates of blood from a few donors. TCRdb's copy holds only in-frame clones and misses some; the assay was immunoSEQ multiplex PCR. Seen here are 100,000 or so clones, around 95% observed once, and the top ten hold about 0.19%. The CDR3 loop spans 18 amino acids. Germline CDR1 reads LNHDA; CDR2 reads SQIVND (reference sequence). V gave up 7 bases and J gave up 0 bases, with 19 bases separating them. The receptor's source is a human donor in good health. The V gene is TRBV19, the J gene TRBJ2-6; weak D call: TRBD2 (6 bases). Sequences were obtained from T cells isolated from PBMCs. The chain's CDR3 is CASNAGRKLSSGANVLTF. In nucleotides, the CDR3 is TGTGCCAGTAACGCGGGACGGAAACTTTCCTCTGGGGCCAACGTCCTGACTTTC.